A selection of T cell receptor beta chains follows, all from one sample in a study of cytomegalovirus exposure and HLA in healthy donors. The method was immunoSEQ multiplex PCR; TCRdb's version includes in-frame clones alone and lacks a portion of them. The sample records 150,000 to 200,000 clones, about 90% being singletons. The sample comprised PBMCs. These receptors all come from a boy aged 2 to 10 in good health and CMV-seronegative. Each CDR3 is given with its conserved first and last residue. Fields, in order: clone size, D gene, V gene, J gene, CDR3 protein, CDR3 DNA. D genes are given only for firm matches. Size is omitted from some rows. Given values are once, few, many or a class for expanded clones.

>.|TRBD1|TRBV5-1|TRBJ1-5
CASSLDTGGGQPQHF
TGCGCCAGCAGCTTAGACACAGGGGGCGGTCAGCCCCAGCATTTT
>.|.|TRBV5-4|TRBJ2-1
CAIPVLNEQFF
TGTGCCATCCCGGTCCTAAATGAGCAGTTCTTC
>.|TRBD2|TRBV7-9|TRBJ2-1
CASRLAGGHNEQFF
TGTGCCAGCAGGCTAGCGGGAGGACACAATGAGCAGTTCTTC
>.|TRBD1|TRBV5-1|TRBJ2-5
CASSQGALETQYF
TGCGCCAGCTCACAGGGGGCCTTGGAGACCCAGTACTTC
>.|TRBD2|TRBV7-3|TRBJ2-5
CASSLRASGRIETQYF
TGTGCCAGCAGCTTAAGGGCTAGCGGGAGGATAGAGACCCAGTACTTC
>once|.|TRBV30|TRBJ2-7
CAWSVGVSGGAYEQYF
TGTGCCTGGAGTGTAGGTGTGAGCGGAGGGGCCTACGAGCAGTACTTC
>.|TRBD2|TRBV2|TRBJ2-7
CASRLRTSFYEQYF
TGTGCCAGCAGGCTCAGGACTAGTTTCTACGAGCAGTACTTC
>.|.|TRBV7-8|TRBJ1-4
CASSLGYAYAEKLFF
TGTGCCAGCAGCTTAGGCTATGCATACGCAGAAAAACTGTTTTTT
>.|TRBD1|TRBV28|TRBJ2-7
CASTYTGGPYEQYF
TGTGCCAGCACCTATACAGGGGGCCCCTACGAGCAGTACTTC
>.|.|TRBV5-8|TRBJ2-1
CASSSPRVTSNEQFF
TGTGCCAGCAGCTCCCCACGTGTGACTAGCAATGAGCAGTTCTTC
>.|.|TRBV7-3|TRBJ2-5
CASSALGGQETQYF
TGTGCCAGCAGCGCCCTGGGGGGCCAAGAGACCCAGTACTTC
>.|.|TRBV11-2|TRBJ2-7
CASSLALGTQTYEQYF
TGTGCCAGCAGCTTGGCCCTCGGGACACAAACATACGAGCAGTACTTC
>.|.|TRBV30|TRBJ1-5
CAWESARVSSSGQPQHF
TGTGCCTGGGAATCTGCCAGGGTGAGTAGCTCTGGTCAGCCCCAGCATTTT
>.|.|TRBV28|TRBJ2-1
CASSLLTKGNEQFF
TGTGCCAGCAGTTTACTTACCAAGGGGAATGAGCAGTTCTTC
>.|TRBD2|TRBV28|TRBJ2-3
CASSYPRGGEGDTQYF
TGTGCCAGCAGTTACCCCCGGGGGGGGGAGGGAGATACGCAGTATTTT
>.|.|TRBV6-1|TRBJ2-5
CASSRGVWETQYF
TGTGCCAGCAGTCGGGGAGTTTGGGAGACCCAGTACTTC
>.|.|TRBV7-8|TRBJ2-1
CASSDRLWSYNEQFF
TGTGCCAGCAGCGACCGACTATGGTCCTACAATGAGCAGTTCTTC
>few|.|TRBV27|TRBJ1-5
CASSSAGKRNQPQHF
TGTGCCAGCAGCTCAGCAGGGAAGCGCAATCAGCCCCAGCATTTT
>.|.|TRBV6-1|TRBJ2-3
CASSVRVREADTQYF
TGTGCCAGCAGTGTCCGGGTAAGGGAGGCAGATACGCAGTATTTT
>.|.|TRBV29-1|TRBJ1-4
CSVVGRGRPEKLFF
TGCAGCGTTGTGGGCAGGGGCAGGCCTGAAAAACTGTTTTTT
>.|.|TRBV7-8|TRBJ2-5
CASSLQETQYF
TGTGCCAGCAGCCTCCAAGAGACCCAGTACTTC
>.|TRBD2|TRBV19|TRBJ2-5
CASRLAGRETQYF
TGTGCCAGCCGACTAGCGGGAAGGGAGACCCAGTACTTC
>.|TRBD1|TRBV9|TRBJ2-3
CASSVTVTGGTDTQYF
TGTGCCAGCAGCGTTACCGTGACAGGGGGCACAGATACGCAGTATTTT
>.|TRBD1|TRBV7-9|TRBJ2-7
CASSFGDRGPEQYF
TGTGCCAGCAGCTTCGGGGACAGAGGACCCGAGCAGTACTTC
>once|.|TRBV28|TRBJ1-5
CASSLWGQKLRPQHF
TGTGCCAGCAGTTTGTGGGGGCAGAAGCTTCGGCCCCAGCATTTT
>.|TRBD2|TRBV7-3|TRBJ2-1
CASSSHGTIDNEQFF
TGTGCCAGCAGCTCCCACGGGACTATAGACAATGAGCAGTTCTTC
>.|TRBD1|TRBV29-1|TRBJ1-2
CSVGTGLGYTF
TGCAGCGTTGGGACAGGGCTAGGCTACACCTTC
>.|TRBD1|TRBV5-1|TRBJ1-5
CASSPYGQGSNQPQHF
TGCGCCAGCAGCCCTTACGGACAGGGGAGCAATCAGCCCCAGCATTTT
>.|TRBD2|TRBV5-1|TRBJ2-7
CASSLWASGSYEQYF
TGCGCCAGCAGCTTGTGGGCTAGCGGCTCCTACGAGCAGTACTTC
>.|TRBD1|TRBV30|TRBJ1-2
CAWSVRGQGGGYTF
TGTGCCTGGAGTGTTAGGGGACAGGGTGGCGGCTACACCTTC
>.|.|TRBV5-4|TRBJ1-1
CASSLPSGNTEAFF
TGTGCCAGCAGCTTGCCCTCAGGGAACACTGAAGCTTTCTTT
>.|.|TRBV7-6|TRBJ1-2
CASSLSGALNGYTF
TGTGCCAGCAGCTTATCAGGGGCCTTGAATGGCTACACCTTC
>.|TRBD2|TRBV2|TRBJ2-5
CASSQTSGEVGAQYF
TGTGCCAGCAGTCAGACTAGCGGGGAAGTAGGGGCCCAGTACTTC
>.|.|TRBV19|TRBJ1-5
CASSNGGPQHF
TGTGCCAGTAGTAACGGGGGGCCCCAGCATTTT
>.|.|TRBV29-1|TRBJ1-3
CSVIQGEGNTIYF
TGCAGCGTTATACAGGGCGAAGGAAACACCATATATTTT